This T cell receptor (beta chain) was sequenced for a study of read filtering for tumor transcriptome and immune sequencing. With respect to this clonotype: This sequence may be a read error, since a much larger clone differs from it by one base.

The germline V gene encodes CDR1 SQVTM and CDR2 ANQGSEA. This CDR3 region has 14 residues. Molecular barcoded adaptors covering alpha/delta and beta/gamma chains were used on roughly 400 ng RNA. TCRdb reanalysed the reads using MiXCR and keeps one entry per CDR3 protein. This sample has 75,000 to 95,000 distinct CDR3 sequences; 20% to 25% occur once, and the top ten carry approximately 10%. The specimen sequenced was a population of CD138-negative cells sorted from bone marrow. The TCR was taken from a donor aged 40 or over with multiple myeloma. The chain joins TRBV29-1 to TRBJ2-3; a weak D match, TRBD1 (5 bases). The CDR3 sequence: CSASTGIPADTQCF. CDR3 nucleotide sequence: TGCAGCGCTTCAACAGGTATTCCCGCAGATACGCAGTGTTTT.